This passage covers 8 T cell receptor beta chains from one sample sequenced in a study of CD8 T cells in ankylosing spondylitis. These receptors lack a known antigen. Via MiXCR, TCRdb re-called the 5' RACE reads, giving one row per CDR3 protein. The sample lists approximately 540,000 distinct CDR3 sequences, over 9.5% occurring once. General study results and limits: Seemingly characteristic of ankylosing spondylitis blood was a TCR beta motif consisting of fewer than 10 highly homologous variants.

Material: blood, either unsorted or a sorted T cell fraction (not recorded which). The receptors derive from a male donor with ankylosing spondylitis.

This clonotype came up many times. V usage is TRBV2 and J usage is TRBJ2-1; TRBD2 matches at 10 bases. V lost 1 base and J lost 0; bases outside the gene matches: 6. Germline V gene lookup returns CDR1 SNHLY and CDR2 FYNNEI. The CDR3 consists of 18 residues. For the CDR3, the DNA is TGTGCCAGCAGTGAAGGACTAGCGGGTGGAAGCTCCTACAATGAGCAGTTCTTC. This sequence encodes CASSEGLAGGSSYNEQFF.

There are a few counts of this clonotype. This chain links TRBV20-1 with TRBJ1-1, with 8 bases matching TRBD1. The germline gives CDR1 DFQATT, CDR2 SNEGSKA (reference sequence). Unmatched junction bases numbered 7, after V lost 6 bases and J lost 4 bases. The CDR3 is made up of 13 amino acids. CDR3: CSASGRGPTEAFF. The CDR3 DNA is TGCAGTGCCTCGGGCAGGGGGCCCACTGAAGCTTTCTTT.

This clonotype was observed many times. The chain's CDR3 is CASSLRVTGELFF. Here the CDR3 DNA reads TGTGCCAGCAGTTTGAGGGTCACCGGGGAGCTGTTTTTT. The chain combines TRBV12-3 or TRBV12-4 with TRBJ2-2; D might be TRBD2 (5 bases). The CDR3 extends over 13 amino acids. Trimming took off 3 bases at V and 4 bases at J, with 6 bases between the two ends.

This chain links TRBV20-1 with TRBJ2-1; D might be TRBD2 (6 bases). The CDR3 is 14 amino acids. V gave up 3 bases and J gave up 4 bases, with 13 bases separating them. The germline CDR1 and CDR2 sequences are DFQATT and SNEGSKA (reference sequence). This chain's CDR3 is CSARGLNQYNEQFF. The DNA for the CDR3 is TGCAGTGCTAGGGGACTCAACCAGTACAATGAGCAGTTCTTC.

The chain recombines TRBV27 with TRBJ2-1; possible D gene TRBD2, 6 bases. The CDR3 spans 17 residues. Per the germline V gene, CDR1 is MNHEY and CDR2 is SMNVEV (reference sequence). Deletions cut 1 base from V and 3 bases from J, with 16 bases between. The CDR3 bases are TGTGCCAGCAGTTTATGGCTGCCGAAGCGGGTCTACAATGAGCAGTTCTTC. As protein: CASSLWLPKRVYNEQFF.

The rearrangement joins TRBV10-3 to TRBJ1-1; TRBD1 might be the D (5 bases). The germline V gene encodes CDR1 ENHRY and CDR2 SYGVKD. V lost 4 bases, J lost 2 bases, and 8 bases lay in between. The CDR3 has 13 amino acids. The CDR3 nucleotides read TGTGCCATCAGTGGAGGGGAAAACACTGAAGCTTTCTTT. Protein sequence: CAISGGENTEAFF.

The table lists this clonotype with many counts. The rearrangement uses TRBV12-3 or TRBV12-4 and TRBJ1-2; weak D call: TRBD1 (5 bases). CDR3 length: 12 amino acids. V dropped 5 bases and J dropped 10 bases, with 14 bases sitting between them. Written as DNA, the CDR3 is TGTGCCAGCAGTGGGGACTCCGTGGTCTACACCTTC. Protein: CASSGDSVVYTF.

The CDR3 sequence is CSVDRGTSAYNEQFF. The CDR3 nucleotides read TGCAGCGTTGATAGGGGGACTAGCGCCTACAATGAGCAGTTCTTC. The J gene is TRBJ2-1, the V gene TRBV29-1; 10 bases match TRBD2. The CDR3 length is 15 residues. Germline trimming cut 3 bases from V and 2 bases from J; bases unmatched to any gene: 4. CDR1 is SQVTM, CDR2 ANQGSEA, per germline.